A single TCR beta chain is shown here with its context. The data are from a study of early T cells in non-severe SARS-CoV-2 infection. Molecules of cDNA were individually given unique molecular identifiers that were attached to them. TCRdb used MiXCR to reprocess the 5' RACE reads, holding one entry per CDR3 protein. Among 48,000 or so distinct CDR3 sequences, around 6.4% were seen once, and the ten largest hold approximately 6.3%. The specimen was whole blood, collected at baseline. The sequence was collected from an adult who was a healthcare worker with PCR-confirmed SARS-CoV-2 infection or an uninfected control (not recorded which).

CDR3 nucleotides: TGTGCCAGCAGCGCTAGCTCCTATAATTCACCCCTCCACTTT. Translating it yields CASSASSYNSPLHF. The rearrangement links TRBV7-3 to TRBJ1-6; unclear D gene. Per the germline V gene, CDR1 is SGHTA and CDR2 is FQGTGA. Trimming removed 5 bases from V and 0 bases from J, with 5 bases in between. There are 14 residues in the CDR3.